This TCR beta chain was documented in a study of vaccination effects on CD4 cells after COVID-19. The overall study: Participants were vaccinated with two doses of either the BNT162b2 or mRNA-1273 vaccine.

CD4+ T cells specific for antigen were expanded with viral peptide pools by the ViraFEST assay before sequencing. The culture ran for under eleven days, and then CD4+ T cells were isolated. Culturing of some 1.8 million PBMC per well took place with roughly 10 IU/ml IL-2 and around 10 ug/ml peptides. Concerning this clone: Its antigen is not known.

Whole-study findings and limits: The study dataset contains few convalescent patients and includes no early post-infection timepoints. Marked clonal contraction of infection- and vaccine-induced clones was seen late after vaccination.

TCRdb keeps only in-frame clones here, not all; method: immunoSEQ multiplex PCR. The table has roughly 61,000 clones, roughly 79% seen once. The sequencing here drew on CD4+ T cells from PBMCs cultured with HCoV-229E spike peptides, taken before COVID-19 vaccination. The sequence was collected from a human donor who received a COVID-19 vaccine.

In DNA form, the CDR3 reads TGTGCCAGCAGCTTAGGTGACTACGAGCAGTACGTC. This codes for CASSLGDYEQYV. The chain combines TRBV5-6 with TRBJ2-7, with D unresolved. The CDR3 sequence is 12 residues long. Germline loops: CDR1 SGHDT, CDR2 YYEEEE. Trimming shortened V by 2 bases and J by 3 bases, and 6 bases separated the two germline ends.